Listed below are T cell receptor beta chains from one sample, sequenced in a study of blood T cell repertoires in COVID-19. TCRdb's table, derived via immunoSEQ multiplex PCR, lists solely in-frame clones and lacks some. The profile shows 380,000 or so clones, around 87% of them singletons. Specimen: PBMCs or T cells enriched from blood (not recorded which). The origin of the receptors is a young man who had recovered from COVID-19. Each CDR3 is given with its conserved first and last residue. The D gene is left open where the match is weak. Some rows mark clone size as missing; the rest say once, few, many or name a class of expanded clone.

v_call	d_call	j_call	clone_size	cdr3_aa	cdr3_nt
TRBV5-1	TRBD1	TRBJ1-3	NA	CASSFAGTGGDTIYF	TGCGCCAGCAGCTTTGCCGGGACAGGGGGCGACACCATATATTTT
TRBV5-4	NA	TRBJ1-3	NA	CASSSPSGDTIYF	TGTGCCAGCAGTTCGCCCTCGGGAGACACCATATATTTT
TRBV12-5	NA	TRBJ1-1	NA	CASGLTRVSSEAFF	TGTGCTAGTGGTTTAACCAGGGTTAGCTCTGAAGCTTTCTTT
TRBV6-5	TRBD1	TRBJ2-1	NA	CASKNQGVADEQFF	TGTGCCAGCAAAAACCAGGGGGTTGCGGATGAGCAGTTCTTC
TRBV3-1/TRBV3-2	NA	TRBJ1-1	NA	CASSSHQGTTEAFF	TGTGCCAGCAGCTCCCACCAGGGAACCACTGAAGCTTTCTTT
TRBV18	NA	TRBJ1-5	few	CASSPRRQVGLQPQHF	TGTGCCAGCTCACCACGCCGGCAGGTTGGATTGCAGCCCCAGCATTTT
TRBV28	TRBD1	TRBJ2-7	once	CASMNPGTAFYEQYF	TGTGCCAGCATGAATCCCGGGACAGCATTCTACGAGCAGTACTTC
TRBV6-9	TRBD1	TRBJ1-2	NA	CASSFETGISVGYTF	TGTGCCAGCAGTTTCGAGACAGGGATAAGTGTCGGCTACACCTTC
TRBV20-1	NA	TRBJ1-4	NA	CSAAEEKLFF	TGCAGTGCCGCGGAGGAAAAACTGTTTTTT
TRBV25-1	NA	TRBJ1-2	NA	CASRRGTIGSEGYTF	TGTGCGTCGAGAAGGGGTACCATCGGGTCGGAGGGCTACACCTTC
TRBV19	TRBD1	TRBJ2-7	NA	CASSDNPGQGGYEQYF	TGTGCCAGTAGTGACAACCCTGGACAGGGGGGATACGAGCAGTACTTC
TRBV7-8	NA	TRBJ2-7	NA	CASSPYPSYEQYF	TGTGCCAGCAGCCCCTACCCTTCCTACGAGCAGTACTTC
TRBV5-4	NA	TRBJ1-2	NA	CASSLVGAQGYTF	TGTGCCAGCAGCTTGGTGGGGGCGCAGGGCTACACCTTC
TRBV5-1	NA	TRBJ2-7	NA	CASSFVGGRTGAEQYF	TGCGCCAGCAGCTTTGTAGGCGGGAGGACAGGGGCGGAGCAGTACTTC
TRBV4-3	TRBD1	TRBJ2-7	NA	CASSQVPGQGDYEQYF	TGCGCCAGCAGCCAAGTACCGGGACAGGGGGACTACGAGCAGTACTTC
TRBV3-1/TRBV3-2	TRBD1	TRBJ2-1	NA	CASRPRTGLNEQFF	TGTGCCAGCAGGCCTCGGACAGGCCTCAATGAGCAGTTCTTC
TRBV7-9	NA	TRBJ2-7	NA	CASSFLQGTFEQYF	TGTGCCAGCAGCTTTCTCCAGGGAACGTTCGAGCAGTACTTC
TRBV5-1	NA	TRBJ1-5	NA	CASSLTGTQNQPQHF	TGCGCCAGCAGCCTGACCGGGACACAGAATCAGCCCCAGCATTTT